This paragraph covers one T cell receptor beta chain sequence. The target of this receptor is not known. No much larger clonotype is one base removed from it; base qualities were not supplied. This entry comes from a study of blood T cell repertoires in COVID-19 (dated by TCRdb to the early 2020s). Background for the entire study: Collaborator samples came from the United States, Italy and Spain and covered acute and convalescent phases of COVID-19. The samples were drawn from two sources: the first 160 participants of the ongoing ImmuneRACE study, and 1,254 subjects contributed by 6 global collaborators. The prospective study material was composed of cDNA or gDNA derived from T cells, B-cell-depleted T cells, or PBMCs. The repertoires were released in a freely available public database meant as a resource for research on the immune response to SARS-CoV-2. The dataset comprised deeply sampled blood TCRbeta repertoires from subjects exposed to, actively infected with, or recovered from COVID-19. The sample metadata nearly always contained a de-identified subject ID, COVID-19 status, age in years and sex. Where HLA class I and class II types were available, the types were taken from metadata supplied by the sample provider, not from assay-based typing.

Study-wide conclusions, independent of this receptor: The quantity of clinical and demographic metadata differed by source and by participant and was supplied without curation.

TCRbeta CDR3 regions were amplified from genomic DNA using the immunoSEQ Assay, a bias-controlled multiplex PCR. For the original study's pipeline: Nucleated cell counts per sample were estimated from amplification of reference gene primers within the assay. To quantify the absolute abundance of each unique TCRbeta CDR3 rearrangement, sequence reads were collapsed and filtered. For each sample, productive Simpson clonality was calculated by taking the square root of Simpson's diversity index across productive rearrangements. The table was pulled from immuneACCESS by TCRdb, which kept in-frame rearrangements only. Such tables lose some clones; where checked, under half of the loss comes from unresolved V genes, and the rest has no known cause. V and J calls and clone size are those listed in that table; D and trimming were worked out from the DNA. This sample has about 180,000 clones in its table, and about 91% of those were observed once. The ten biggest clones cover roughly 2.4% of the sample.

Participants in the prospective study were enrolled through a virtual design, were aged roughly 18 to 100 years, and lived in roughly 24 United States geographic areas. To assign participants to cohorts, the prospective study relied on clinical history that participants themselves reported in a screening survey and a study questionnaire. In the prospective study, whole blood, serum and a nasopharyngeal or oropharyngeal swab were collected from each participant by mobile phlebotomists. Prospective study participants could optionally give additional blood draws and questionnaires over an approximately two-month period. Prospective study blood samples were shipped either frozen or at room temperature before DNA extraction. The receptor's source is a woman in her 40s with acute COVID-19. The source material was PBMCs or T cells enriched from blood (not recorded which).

The CDR3: CASSEPGHLGTEAFF. The DNA sequence is given as TGCGCCAGCAGTGAGCCGGGACACCTAGGGACTGAAGCTTTCTTT. The chain employs TRBV10-2 and TRBJ1-1, and the D gene may be TRBD1, 6 bases matching. Relative to germline, V is 2 bases shorter and J is 5 bases shorter, with 15 bases between their ends. From the germline V gene, CDR1 is WSHSY and CDR2 is SAAADI. The CDR3 goes from the cysteine to the phenylalanine over 15 residues. The read is trimmed to its CDR3 DNA, 45 bases read in frame from base 1.